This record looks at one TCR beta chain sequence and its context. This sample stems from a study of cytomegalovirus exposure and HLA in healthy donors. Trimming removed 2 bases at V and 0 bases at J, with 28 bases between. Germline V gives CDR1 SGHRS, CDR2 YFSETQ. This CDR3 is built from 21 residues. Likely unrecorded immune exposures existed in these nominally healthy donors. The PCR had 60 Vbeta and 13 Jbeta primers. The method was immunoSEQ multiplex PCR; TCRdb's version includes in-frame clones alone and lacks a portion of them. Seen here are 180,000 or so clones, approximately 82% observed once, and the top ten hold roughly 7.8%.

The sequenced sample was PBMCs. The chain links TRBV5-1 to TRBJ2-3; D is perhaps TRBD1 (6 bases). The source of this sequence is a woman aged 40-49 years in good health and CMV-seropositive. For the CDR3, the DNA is TGCGCCAGCAGCTTCCAGCCCAAAACCCAGGGGTTCCCCCTTAGCACAGATACGCAGTATTTT. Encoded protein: CASSFQPKTQGFPLSTDTQYF.